The 10 T cell receptor beta chains below were found in one sample sequenced in a study of blood T cells in healthy people across ages. Primers used in a second PCR of roughly 7 to 12 cycles were a sample-barcoded 5' primer and a J-beta primer mix. One entry per CDR3 protein results from TCRdb running MiXCR on the 5' RACE reads. The sample shows around 500,000 distinct CDR3 sequences, 47% of them seen only once. The sample comprised blood. The receptors stem from an elderly man in good health.

The chain links TRBV29-1 to TRBJ2-5, with D perhaps matching TRBD2 (6 bases). The ends were cut back, 2 bases at V and 5 bases at J, with 12 bases in the middle. The CDR3 extends over 13 amino acids. Germline V lookup: CDR1 SQVTM, CDR2 ANQGSEA. CDR3 amino acids: CSVELAWTETQYF. The CDR3 bases are TGCAGCGTTGAACTAGCGTGGACGGAGACCCAGTACTTC.

This clonotype was seen repeatedly, ten times or more. V and J are TRBV2 and TRBJ2-6; 7 bases fit TRBD1. V was pared by 5 bases and J by 0 bases, with 7 bases of the junction left unmatched. CDR3 length: 17 amino acids. Germline V gene sequence: CDR1 SNHLY, CDR2 FYNNEI. CDR3 coding DNA: TGTGCCAGCAGTAGGGACAGCACCCACTCTGGGGCCAACGTCCTGACTTTC. Protein sequence: CASSRDSTHSGANVLTF.

The sample holds a few counts of this clonotype. V usage is TRBV6-2 or TRBV6-3 and J usage is TRBJ2-7; possible D gene TRBD2, 6 bases. Germline V gene sequence: CDR1 MNHEY, CDR2 SVGEGT. The CDR3 consists of 11 residues. V lost 7 bases and J lost 3, with 7 bases in between. CDR3 loop: CASTDYYEQYF. DNA of the CDR3: TGTGCCAGCACGGACTACTACGAGCAGTACTTC.

Only a few counts were recorded for this clonotype. The rearrangement links TRBV7-2 to TRBJ1-1, with TRBD1 matching 7 bases. With 2 bases clipped from V and 1 base from J, the junction kept 4 bases outside the gene matches. This CDR3 has 15 amino acids. Germline loops: CDR1 SGHTA, CDR2 FQGNSA. CDR3 sequence: CASSLLGTANTEAFF. The CDR3 coding sequence is TGTGCCAGCAGCTTATTGGGGACAGCGAACACTGAAGCTTTCTTT. Supplemented by reference TRBV7-2 and TRBJ1-1, the full variable domain reads GAGVSQSPSNKVTEKGKDVELRCDPISGHTALYWYRQSLGQGLEFLIYFQGNSAPDKSGLPSDRFSAERTGGSVSTLTIQRTQQEDSAVYLCASSLLGTANTEAFFGQGTRLTVV.

This chain connects TRBV12-3 or TRBV12-4 to TRBJ2-7, with TRBD1 matching 8 bases. The junction had 3 bases not matched to a gene; V was cut back by 3 bases and J by 5 bases. The CDR3 length is 13 residues. The CDR3: CASSFGQGNEQYF. DNA for the CDR3: TGTGCCAGCAGTTTCGGACAGGGAAACGAGCAGTACTTC.

The chain joins TRBV4-1 to TRBJ1-1; unclear D gene. V was pared by 1 base and J by 5 bases, with 8 bases between. CDR3 length: 13 residues. Germline CDR1 reads MGHRA; CDR2 reads YSYEKL. In nucleotides, the CDR3 is TGCGCCAGCAGCCAAGGGGAGCGAACTGAAGCTTTCTTT. Its protein product is CASSQGERTEAFF.

Worth noting for this clonotype: This may be a read error: a much more frequent sequence differs by one nucleotide. The rearrangement links TRBV6-6 to TRBJ2-5; D possibly matches TRBD1 or TRBD2 (5 bases each). The CDR3 is 15 residues long. The V end lost 2 bases, the J end lost 11 bases, and 21 bases lay between the germline ends. In germline, CDR1 is MNHNY, CDR2 SVGAGI (reference sequence). The CDR3 protein is CASSYAGTDSATQYF. For the CDR3, the DNA is TGTGCCAGCAGTTACGCAGGGACCGATTCCGCTACGCAGTACTTC.

The table lists this clonotype with a few counts. The chain is built from TRBV7-2 and TRBJ2-2; the D call may be TRBD1 or TRBD2 (5 bases each). The CDR3 runs 16 residues. Between the trimmed V and J ends, which lost 0 bases and 6 bases, there was a span of 14 bases. Germline V gene sequence: CDR1 SGHTA, CDR2 FQGNSA. In DNA, the CDR3 is TGTGCCAGCAGCTTAGCGCCGGGACGATCGTCCGGGGAGCTGTTTTTT. Its translation: CASSLAPGRSSGELFF. The full variable domain, rest sourced from reference TRBV7-2 and TRBJ2-2, is GAGVSQSPSNKVTEKGKDVELRCDPISGHTALYWYRQSLGQGLEFLIYFQGNSAPDKSGLPSDRFSAERTGGSVSTLTIQRTQQEDSAVYLCASSLAPGRSSGELFFGEGSRLTVL.

The chain employs TRBV6-5 and TRBJ1-6; D unresolved. Germline V lookup: CDR1 MNHEY, CDR2 SVGAGI. V shed 0 bases and J shed 0 bases, with 12 bases lying between them. This CDR3 has 18 amino acids. The CDR3 DNA sequence: TGTGCCAGCAGTTACTCCCCGGACCGCGGCTCCTATAATTCACCCCTCCACTTT. This sequence encodes CASSYSPDRGSYNSPLHF.

The chain recombines TRBV5-1 with TRBJ2-7, with 8 bases matching TRBD1. Germline V gives CDR1 SGHRS, CDR2 YFSETQ. The J segment lost 4 bases and the V segment lost 3 bases, leaving 12 bases of the junction unmatched. There are 16 residues in the CDR3. In DNA, the CDR3 is TGCGCCAGCAGCTGGATTGGACAGGGACCCCCTTACGAGCAGTACTTC. It is translated as CASSWIGQGPPYEQYF.